This entry lists 22 T cell receptor beta chains sequenced from one sample in a study of T-cell memory formation after mild COVID-19. In TCRdb, the 5' RACE reads were re-called with MiXCR into one record per CDR3 protein. This table has hundreds of thousands of distinct CDR3 sequences, over 15% appearing once. The sample was PBMCs or a T cell subset sorted from them (not recorded which). Source of these receptors: an adult woman who had mild COVID-19 (a few samples of this study predate the infection). Cell type and time point are not known.

The rearrangement links TRBV5-6 to TRBJ1-3, with TRBD1 matching over 7 bases. Germline assignment: CDR1 SGHDT and CDR2 YYEEEE. The junction had 13 bases not matched to a gene; V was cut back by 1 base and J by 0 bases. The CDR3 loop spans 19 amino acids. CDR3 DNA sequence: TGTGCCAGCAGCTTGTTTTCCCGCCGGGACAGACACTCTGGAAACACCATATATTTT. Translation: CASSLFSRRDRHSGNTIYF.

In this sample, this clonotype turned up a few times. The gene calls are TRBV27 and TRBJ2-7; 10 bases match TRBD1. V gave up 3 bases and J gave up 2 bases; unmatched junction bases: 4. CDR3 length: 15 amino acids. The germline V gene encodes CDR1 MNHEY and CDR2 SMNVEV (reference sequence). In DNA form, the CDR3 reads TGTGCCAGCAGTTTCTCCGGGACAGGGGCCTACGAGCAGTACTTC. Translation gives CASSFSGTGAYEQYF.

The chain employs TRBV27 and TRBJ2-5; TRBD2 matches at 10 bases. CDR3 length equals 13 residues. From germline, CDR1 is MNHEY and CDR2 SMNVEV (reference sequence). The V segment lost 6 bases and the J segment 4 bases; nucleotides outside the gene matches: 2. CDR3 bases: TGTGCCAGCAGCTCTAGCGGGAGAGAGACCCAGTACTTC. Its protein product is CASSSSGRETQYF.

The chain recombines TRBV30 with TRBJ2-7; 8 bases match TRBD1. Germline CDR1 and CDR2: GTSNPN and SVGIG (reference sequence). This CDR3 comprises 15 residues. V lost 2 bases to trimming and J lost 0 bases; unmatched junction nucleotides: 6. The CDR3 DNA follows: TGTGCCTGGAGTCAAGGTACAGGGGGCTCCTACGAGCAGTACTTC. Amino acids: CAWSQGTGGSYEQYF. Looking up the rest from reference TRBV30 and TRBJ2-7 gives the full variable domain: SQTIHQWPATLVQPVGSPLSLECTVEGTSNPNLYWYRQAAGRGLQLLFYSVGIGQISSEVPQNLSASRPQDRQFILSSKKLLLSDSGFYLCAWSQGTGGSYEQYFGPGTRLTVT.

This clonotype was found once. J is TRBJ1-1 and V is TRBV4-2; 12 bases agree with TRBD1. Trimming at V came to 4 bases and at J to 5 bases, leaving 14 bases not matched to a gene. The CDR3 spans 18 residues. Germline V gives CDR1 LGHNA, CDR2 YNFKEQ. In DNA, the CDR3 is TGTGCCAGCAGCCGGGGGGCGGGGACAGGGGGCCAACGGACTGAAGCTTTCTTT. This gives the protein CASSRGAGTGGQRTEAFF.

This clonotype turned up a few times. V is TRBV29-1 and J is TRBJ2-1; TRBD2 matches at 11 bases. CDR1 SQVTM and CDR2 ANQGSEA come from the germline V gene. The V gene end was trimmed by 6 bases and the J gene end by 0 bases; junction bases not matched to a gene: 10. This CDR3 is built from 17 residues. CDR3 loop: CSVHGGLAARSYNEQFF. For the CDR3, the DNA is TGCAGCGTGCACGGGGGACTAGCGGCCCGCTCCTACAATGAGCAGTTCTTC.

The genes are TRBV7-9 and TRBJ1-4, with a possible D match to TRBD1 (5 bases). Trimming stripped 1 base from V and 5 bases from J, with 11 bases between. Germline values: CDR1 SEHNR, CDR2 FQNEAQ (reference sequence). The CDR3 covers 15 residues. CDR3 protein: CASSLEAGPNEKLFF. The CDR3, as DNA: TGTGCCAGCAGCTTAGAGGCAGGGCCAAATGAAAAACTGTTTTTT.

The chain couples TRBV5-1 to TRBJ1-2, with 8 bases matching TRBD1. There are 15 residues in the CDR3. V shed 1 base, J shed 6 bases, and the junction held 8 bases outside the gene matches. Germline CDR1 reads SGHRS; CDR2 reads YFSETQ. The DNA for the CDR3 is TGCGCCAGCAGCTTGACAGGGGGGCCACCCGATGGCTACACCTTC. Translation gives CASSLTGGPPDGYTF.

This clonotype was recorded many times. The genes are TRBV6-2 or TRBV6-3 and TRBJ2-7; 8 nucleotides align to TRBD2. Germline V CDR1 and CDR2: MNHEY, SVGEGT. This CDR3 is built from 16 residues. Trimming cost V 0 bases and J 3 bases; bases outside gene matches: 7. In DNA form, the CDR3 reads TGTGCCAGCAGTTACTCCCCTAGCGGGCGGAACTACGAGCAGTACTTC. Translated, it gives CASSYSPSGRNYEQYF.

The gene calls are TRBV12-3 or TRBV12-4 and TRBJ1-1; 10 bases are a match to TRBD1. This CDR3 comprises 16 residues. V was clipped by 1 base and J by 7 bases; unmatched bases: 9. CDR3 coding DNA: TGTGCCAGCAGTTTAGTCCGGGACAGGGGCAGGAATGAAGCTTTCTTT. Translating gives CASSLVRDRGRNEAFF.

This chain connects TRBV5-6 to TRBJ2-7, with 10 bases lining up with TRBD2. The CDR3 has 17 amino acids. Germline values: CDR1 SGHDT, CDR2 YYEEEE. V shed 5 bases, J shed 0 bases, and the junction held 11 bases outside the gene matches. As DNA, the CDR3 is TGTGCCAGCAGAGAAAGCGGGAGGGCGTACGACTCCTACGAGCAGTACTTC. This sequence encodes CASRESGRAYDSYEQYF.

This sequence joins TRBV20-1 and TRBJ2-5; D is uncertain. Germline values: CDR1 DFQATT, CDR2 SNEGSKA (reference sequence). Trimming stripped 5 bases from V and 7 bases from J, with 11 bases between. This CDR3 has 11 residues. CDR3 DNA: TGCAGTGCTCGCTACCCCGGGACCCAGTACTTC. It translates to CSARYPGTQYF.

The chain joins TRBV20-1 to TRBJ2-7; no definite D call. The V end lost 5 bases, the J end lost 0 bases, and 11 bases lay between the germline ends. In germline, CDR1 is DFQATT, CDR2 SNEGSKA (reference sequence). The CDR3 is made up of 13 amino acids. For the CDR3, the DNA is TGCAGTGCTGTGGGAATGAGCTCCTACGAGCAGTACTTC. Encoded protein: CSAVGMSSYEQYF.

A single count supports this clonotype. V gene TRBV10-3 combines with J gene TRBJ1-6, with a possible D match to TRBD1 (6 bases). V lost 0 bases and J lost 7, with 13 bases in between. CDR1 and CDR2 (germline): ENHRY, SYGVKD. The CDR3 length is 16 residues. CDR3 coding DNA: TGTGCCATCAGTGAGTCCAGGGGACGGACGAATTCACCCCTCCACTTT. Encoded protein: CAISESRGRTNSPLHF.

A few counts support this clonotype. CDR3 in DNA: TGTGCCAGCAGCTTTACTTGGACAGCTCCCCAACGGGAGACCCAGTACTTC. The encoded protein is CASSFTWTAPQRETQYF. V is TRBV7-2 and J is TRBJ2-5, with a weak D call TRBD1 (6 bases). The CDR3 is made up of 17 amino acids. V was trimmed by 3 bases and J by 5 bases, leaving 22 bases between them. Germline V gives CDR1 SGHTA, CDR2 FQGNSA. Full variable domain (remainder filled in from reference TRBV7-2 and TRBJ2-5): GAGVSQSPSNKVTEKGKDVELRCDPISGHTALYWYRQSLGQGLEFLIYFQGNSAPDKSGLPSDRFSAERTGGSVSTLTIQRTQQEDSAVYLCASSFTWTAPQRETQYFGPGTRLLVL.

V gene TRBV3-1 combines with J gene TRBJ2-1; no definite D call. The CDR3 consists of 17 residues. The ends were cut back, 3 bases at V and 2 bases at J, with 17 bases in the middle. Germline V gives CDR1 LGHDT, CDR2 YNNKEL (reference sequence). The CDR3 coding sequence is TGTGCCAGCAGCCAGGATCTCGCGAGAGGTGCCTACAATGAGCAGTTCTTC. The encoded protein is CASSQDLARGAYNEQFF.

The chain links TRBV4-1 to TRBJ2-5; 8 bases are shared with TRBD1. Trimming removed 4 bases from V and 5 bases from J; junction bases left unmatched: 9. This CDR3 spans 15 amino acids. Germline V lookup: CDR1 MGHRA, CDR2 YSYEKL. CDR3 protein: CASSPPGTGGETQYF. In DNA form, the CDR3 reads TGCGCCAGCAGCCCTCCCGGGACAGGAGGGGAGACCCAGTACTTC.

The chain uses TRBV6-5 and TRBJ2-1; 13 bases line up with TRBD2. Per the germline V gene, CDR1 is MNHEY and CDR2 is SVGAGI. The trim removed 0 bases at V and 8 bases at J, leaving 13 bases unmatched. This CDR3 region has 19 residues. The CDR3: CASSYSSVELAGGPHEQFF. The CDR3 bases are TGTGCCAGCAGTTACTCATCGGTAGAACTAGCGGGAGGGCCACATGAGCAGTTCTTC.

The chain uses TRBV12-3 or TRBV12-4 and TRBJ2-2; 9 nucleotides align to TRBD2. V gave up 4 bases and J gave up 6 bases; unmatched junction bases: 9. CDR3 size: 16 residues. This CDR3 reads CASSSLAGWWAGELFF. DNA of the CDR3: TGTGCCAGCAGTTCCCTAGCGGGATGGTGGGCCGGGGAGCTGTTTTTT.

There are a few counts of this clonotype. The rearrangement links TRBV9 to TRBJ2-7, with 7 bases aligning to TRBD1. The J segment lost 2 bases and the V segment lost 0 bases, leaving 5 bases of the junction unmatched. Looked up from germline, CDR1 is SGDLS and CDR2 is YYNGEE. The CDR3 runs 15 residues. In DNA, the CDR3 is TGTGCCAGCAGCGTAGATCCCCAGGGGGCCTACGAGCAGTACTTC. Protein: CASSVDPQGAYEQYF.

This clonotype has more than one count but fewer than ten. The chain uses TRBV6-6 and TRBJ2-1, with 9 nucleotides matching TRBD1. V dropped 7 bases and J dropped 9; count of bases not matched to a gene: 16. The germline V gene has CDR1 MNHNY and CDR2 SVGAGI (reference sequence). There are 16 residues in the CDR3. CDR3 sequence reads: CASTQPGQGLSGEQFF. The CDR3 nucleotides read TGTGCCAGCACCCAACCGGGACAGGGCCTTTCGGGTGAGCAGTTCTTC.

This chain connects TRBV7-2 to TRBJ2-1; 7 positions agree with TRBD2. The CDR3 length is 16 residues. The V and J ends lost 5 bases and 0 bases, in that order; junction bases with no gene match: 7. Germline values: CDR1 SGHTA, CDR2 FQGNSA. DNA of the CDR3: TGTGCCAGCAGCCCACAGCGGGGTAGCTCCTACAATGAGCAGTTCTTC. Translation: CASSPQRGSSYNEQFF.